These 16 T cell receptor beta chains were all obtained from the same sample, sequenced in a study of T cell changes during pregnancy in multiple sclerosis (dated by TCRdb to 2018 to 2020). The receptor library was made with the immunoSEQ multiplex PCR assay. TCRdb carries this immuneACCESS record with in-frame sequences only. Its versions omit some clonotypes, under half of them owing to an unresolved V gene in the studies checked, with the rest unexplained. Present in this sample are 55,000 to 65,000 clones, 92% of which were seen just once. Jointly, the top ten make up 0.8% to 1% of the sample. This specimen was peripheral blood, taken in the first trimester of pregnancy. Receptor source: a female donor with multiple sclerosis, enrolled in a pregnancy study.

The chain recombines TRBV7-6 with TRBJ2-7, with D possibly TRBD2 on 5 matching bases. This CDR3 is built from 14 residues. Trimming shortened V by 1 base and J by 4 bases, and 11 bases separated the two germline ends. Germline V gene data show CDR1 as SGHVS and CDR2 as FNYEAQ. The DNA of the CDR3 is TGTGCCAGCAGCTTAGGGGGTCGGGGATACGAGCAGTACTTC. Translating it yields CASSLGGRGYEQYF. The entire variable domain, with the rest obtained from reference TRBV7-6 and TRBJ2-7, is as follows: GAGVSQSPRYKVTKRGQDVALRCDPISGHVSLYWYRQALGQGPEFLTYFNYEAQQDKSGLPNDRFSAERPEGSISTLTIQRTEQRDSAMYRCASSLGGRGYEQYFGPGTRLTVT.

The chain carries TRBV4-2 and TRBJ2-5; TRBD2 might be the D (6 bases). The CDR3 sequence is 16 residues long. The ends were cut back, 0 bases at V and 2 bases at J, with 13 bases in the middle. Germline V gene sequence: CDR1 LGHNA, CDR2 YNFKEQ. CDR3 nucleotides: TGTGCCAGCAGCCAAGAGCAGCTGGGGGGTCAAGAGACCCAGTACTTC. It encodes CASSQEQLGGQETQYF.

The rearrangement joins TRBV5-1 to TRBJ2-7; unclear D gene. Germline values: CDR1 SGHRS, CDR2 YFSETQ. There are 13 residues in the CDR3. V gave up 0 bases and J gave up 0 bases, with 4 bases separating them. The CDR3 region has the DNA TGCGCCAGCAGCTTGGCCGGCTCCTACGAGCAGTACTTC. This sequence encodes CASSLAGSYEQYF. The whole variable domain, filled in from reference TRBV5-1 and TRBJ2-7, reads KAGVTQTPRYLIKTRGQQVTLSCSPISGHRSVSWYQQTPGQGLQFLFEYFSETQRNKGNFPGRFSGRQFSNSRSEMNVSTLELGDSALYLCASSLAGSYEQYFGPGTRLTVT.

The chain employs TRBV7-9 and TRBJ2-2; D perhaps matches TRBD1 (5 bases). In germline, CDR1 is SEHNR, CDR2 FQNEAQ (reference sequence). This CDR3 comprises 14 residues. Between the trimmed V and J ends, which lost 5 bases and 6 bases, there was a span of 13 bases. CDR3 region: CASSATRVSGELFF. The CDR3 coding sequence is TGTGCCAGCAGCGCGACCAGGGTCTCCGGGGAGCTGTTTTTT.

The chain carries TRBV4-1 and TRBJ1-4; possible D gene TRBD1, 6 bases. The CDR3 contains 14 residues. The germline gives CDR1 MGHRA, CDR2 YSYEKL. Deletions cut 6 bases from V and 7 bases from J, with 15 bases between. The CDR3 sequence: CASRKGGPGEKLFF. The CDR3 DNA is TGCGCCAGCAGGAAGGGGGGGCCCGGTGAAAAACTGTTTTTT.

This clone has a handful of counts. The chain employs TRBV4-1 and TRBJ1-6; D perhaps matches TRBD1 (6 bases). The CDR3 has 15 amino acids. Trimming stripped 2 bases from V and 4 bases from J, with 9 bases between. Germline V lookup: CDR1 MGHRA, CDR2 YSYEKL. The CDR3 loop is CASSQRDTYNSPLHF. The CDR3 DNA sequence: TGCGCCAGCAGCCAAAGGGACACTTATAATTCACCCCTCCACTTT.

The chain has TRBV6-1 and TRBJ2-7; D is perhaps TRBD2 (6 bases). CDR3 length: 16 residues. Germline CDR1 reads MNHNS; CDR2 reads SASEGT. Trimming stripped 3 bases from V and 0 bases from J, with 15 bases between. The CDR3 loop is CASSEISGSSSYEQYF. CDR3 sequence (DNA): TGTGCCAGCAGTGAGATTAGCGGAAGTAGCTCCTACGAGCAGTACTTC.

This clone was picked up one time. This sequence joins TRBV19 and TRBJ2-4; 8 bases agree with TRBD1. The V gene end was trimmed by 3 bases and the J gene end by 4 bases; junction bases not matched to a gene: 5. Germline assignment: CDR1 LNHDA and CDR2 SQIVND (reference sequence). The CDR3 sequence is 15 residues long. CDR3: CASSIQGAMKNIQYF. As DNA, the CDR3 is TGTGCCAGTAGTATTCAGGGGGCAATGAAAAACATTCAGTACTTC.

The chain couples TRBV6-7 to TRBJ1-2, with 10 bases fitting TRBD1. TRBV6-7 has ORF status, its function being uncertain. The CDR3 is made up of 14 amino acids. J lost 7 bases, V lost 4 bases, and 6 bases had no gene match. CDR3: CASSSGQGCCGYTF. The DNA of the CDR3 is TGTGCCAGCAGTTCGGGACAGGGGTGTTGTGGCTACACCTTC.

This chain links TRBV4-2 with TRBJ2-5; D might be TRBD1 (6 bases). Germline CDR1 and CDR2: LGHNA and YNFKEQ. V lost 4 bases to trimming and J lost 2 bases, with 11 bases between them. The CDR3 consists of 14 residues. Here the CDR3 reads CASSLADRQETQYF. In DNA, the CDR3 is TGTGCCAGCAGCCTCGCGGACAGACAAGAGACCCAGTACTTC.

The CDR3 loop reads CASSFNSGQPQHF. Here the CDR3 DNA reads TGTGCCAGCAGCTTTAACTCGGGTCAGCCCCAGCATTTT. The V and J genes are TRBV7-2 and TRBJ1-5; no firm D call. This CDR3 region has 13 residues. Germline CDR1 is SGHTA and CDR2 is FQGNSA. V was cut by 3 bases and J by 6 bases, with 9 bases left in between.

This clone was observed a single time. This chain joins TRBV27 and TRBJ2-7; possibly TRBD1 for D (6 bases). V was pared by 2 bases and J by 2 bases, with 22 bases between. This CDR3 is 18 amino acids long. Germline V lookup: CDR1 MNHEY, CDR2 SMNVEV (reference sequence). For the CDR3, the DNA is TGTGCCAGCAGTTTAAGGACGTATGGGACAACGGTCCCCTACGAGCAGTACTTC. Translated, it gives CASSLRTYGTTVPYEQYF.

The chain joins TRBV12-5 to TRBJ2-1; perhaps TRBD2 as D (6 bases). V gave up 0 bases and J gave up 10 bases, with 16 bases separating them. The germline gives CDR1 LGHNT, CDR2 FRNRAP. The CDR3 is made up of 15 amino acids. The CDR3: CASGLVGLVAGEQFF. CDR3 DNA sequence: TGTGCTAGTGGTTTGGTAGGGCTCGTCGCGGGGGAGCAGTTCTTC.

The CDR3 region has the DNA TGTGCCAGCAGAGGACAGGATCATAAAGGCTACGAGCAGTACTTC. Amino acid sequence: CASRGQDHKGYEQYF. The chain has TRBV13 and TRBJ2-7; 7 bases line up with TRBD1. V was pared by 6 bases and J by 3 bases, with 11 bases of the junction left unmatched. Germline CDR1 PRHDT, CDR2 FYEKMQ (reference sequence). The CDR3 loop spans 15 amino acids. The full variable domain, with the rest looked up from reference TRBV13 and TRBJ2-7, is AAGVIQSPRHLIKEKRETATLKCYPIPRHDTVYWYQQGPGQDPQFLISFYEKMQSDKGSIPDRFSAQQFSDYHSELNMSSLELGDSALYFCASRGQDHKGYEQYFGPGTRLTVT.

This rearrangement joins TRBV27 to TRBJ2-3; D is perhaps TRBD2 (5 bases). The CDR3 is 14 residues long. Trimming pared 2 bases from V and 1 base from J, leaving 7 bases between. CDR1 and CDR2 (germline): MNHEY, SMNVEV (reference sequence). CDR3 bases: TGTGCCAGCAGTTTACGGCGGGGCACAGATACGCAGTATTTT. Translating gives CASSLRRGTDTQYF.

Regarding this clone: One junction end disagrees with the germline gene, perhaps due to a read error. The CDR3 region has the DNA TGTGCCAGCGGTGAGACAGGGAGGATTTCTAATGAAAAACTGTTTTTT. Protein product: CASGETGRISNEKLFF. The chain has TRBV25-1 and TRBJ1-4, with 7 bases lining up with TRBD1. Germline V CDR1 and CDR2: MGHDK, SYGVNS. The CDR3 runs 16 residues.